Included here is one T cell receptor (beta chain) sequence, with context. The CDR3 is 12 residues long. V lost 6 bases, J lost 6 bases, and 15 bases lay in between. Germline V gene lookup returns CDR1 SQVTM and CDR2 ANQGSEA. Sequencing was performed with immunoSEQ multiplex PCR; in TCRdb, only in-frame clones are kept and a portion is missing. This sample has 50,000 to 65,000 clones, with about 68% found just once. These data belong to a study of memory CD4+ T cells and cytomegalovirus serostatus. Single viable CD3+CD4+CD8-CD45RO+ cells were sorted as the memory CD4+ T cells. The sequenced sample consisted of memory CD4+ T cells from blood. This receptor was taken from an adult in good health and CMV-seropositive. The gene calls are TRBV29-1 and TRBJ2-7, with D possibly TRBD2 on 5 matching bases. This CDR3 is CSVPTRAPEQYF. The CDR3 DNA reads TGCAGCGTCCCCACGAGGGCTCCCGAGCAGTACTTC.